These 3 T cell receptor beta chains were sequenced from one sample in a study of cytomegalovirus exposure and HLA in healthy donors (dated by TCRdb to the late 2010s). Library preparation used the immunoSEQ multiplex PCR assay. For the multiplex PCR, a mixture combining 60 forward primers for TCR Vbeta segments and 13 reverse primers for TCR Jbeta segments was used. Entries here come from immuneACCESS through TCRdb and include only in-frame sequences with V and J called. Some clones fail to appear in such tables; in the studies checked, an unresolved V gene covers under half of the shortfall, and the cause of the remainder is unknown. The table for this sample lists some 130,000 clones; roughly 78% of them were counted only once. 6.5% of the sample is in the top ten clones. Sequenced input: PBMCs. The receptors come from a man between 35 and 55 years old in good health and CMV-seropositive.

This clone showed up just once. The V call is TRBV28, the J call TRBJ1-6, with D possibly TRBD1 on 5 matching bases. This CDR3 is built from 14 residues. Trimming shortened V by 3 bases and J by 4 bases, and 7 bases separated the two germline ends. CDR1 and CDR2 from the germline V gene are MDHEN and SYDVKM. In DNA, the CDR3 is TGTGCCAGCAGTTTGCGACAGTATAATTCACCCCTCCACTTT. It yields the protein CASSLRQYNSPLHF.

J is TRBJ2-3 and V is TRBV4-2, with D possibly matching TRBD2 (6 bases). Trimming removed 0 bases from V and 0 bases from J, with 13 bases in between. The CDR3 sequence is 17 residues long. Germline CDR1 and CDR2: LGHNA and YNFKEQ. CDR3 sequence reads: CASSQEGSGTSTDTQYF. CDR3 bases: TGTGCCAGCAGCCAAGAAGGTAGCGGAACTAGCACAGATACGCAGTATTTT.

The rearrangement links TRBV5-4 to TRBJ2-6; D not certain. Deletions cut 3 bases from V and 4 bases from J, with 8 bases between. The CDR3 has 14 residues. Looked up from germline, CDR1 is SGHNT and CDR2 is YYREEE (reference sequence). The CDR3 sequence is CASSSVLGANVLTF. The CDR3 coding sequence is TGTGCCAGCAGCTCGGTGTTGGGGGCCAACGTCCTGACTTTC.